The 23 T cell receptor beta chains reported below all come from one sample, sequenced in a study of T cells in Graves' hyperthyroidism and ophthalmopathy. Researchers amplified the TCR beta CDR3 regions from RNA transcripts. During a first-round RT-PCR of the TCR CDR3, the HTBI primer set was used. TCRdb re-derived calls from the multiplex PCR reads in MiXCR, one entry per CDR3 protein. The sample has about 610,000 distinct CDR3 sequences; 14% to 15% are singletons. Sequencing was performed on blood. Every receptor here comes from a woman in her forties with Graves' ophthalmopathy.

This clonotype was counted at least ten times. The rearrangement uses TRBV12-3 or TRBV12-4 and TRBJ1-2; TRBD1 agrees at 10 bases. V lost 3 bases and J lost 6; bases outside the gene matches: 1. This CDR3 region has 13 residues. The CDR3 reads CASSLGTGDGYTF. The CDR3 nucleotides are TGTGCCAGCAGTTTGGGGACAGGGGATGGCTACACCTTC.

This clonotype was detected many times. The CDR3 DNA is TGTGCCAGCAGTTATCAGTCGACTGGGGCCAACGTCCTGACTTTC. Its translation is CASSYQSTGANVLTF. The chain joins TRBV6-5 to TRBJ2-6; D is uncertain. Trimming cost V 3 bases and J 2 bases, with 8 bases left between them. This CDR3 spans 15 amino acids. The V gene's germline CDR1 is MNHEY and CDR2 SVGAGI.

The chain employs TRBV24-1 and TRBJ2-2; TRBD1 might be the D (5 bases). CDR3 size: 16 residues. Between the trimmed V and J ends, which lost 5 bases and 4 bases, there was a span of 16 bases. CDR1 and CDR2 (germline): KGHDR, SFDVKD. The CDR3 loop is CATSAAAGLSTGELFF. The CDR3 nucleotides are TGTGCCACCAGTGCCGCGGCAGGGTTGAGCACCGGGGAGCTGTTTTTT.

This clonotype appeared many times. This rearrangement joins TRBV11-3 to TRBJ2-5; 16 bases match TRBD2. Per the germline V gene, CDR1 is SGHNT and CDR2 is YENEEA. V lost 3 bases and J lost 2; bases outside the gene matches: 6. The CDR3 contains 18 residues. This CDR3 reads CASSFWGLAGGYQETQYF. The CDR3 DNA follows: TGTGCCAGCAGCTTTTGGGGACTAGCGGGAGGGTATCAAGAGACCCAGTACTTC.

The chain is built from TRBV30 and TRBJ1-6; D gene ambiguous. The length of the CDR3 is 14 residues. Germline CDR1 and CDR2: GTSNPN and SVGIG (reference sequence). The V end lost 2 bases, the J end lost 10 bases, and 15 bases lay between the germline ends. The CDR3 DNA sequence: TGTGCCTGGAGTTCCGGGGTTGTAGAATCACCCCTCCACTTT. Amino acid sequence: CAWSSGVVESPLHF. The full variable domain, with the rest looked up from reference TRBV30 and TRBJ1-6, is SQTIHQWPATLVQPVGSPLSLECTVEGTSNPNLYWYRQAAGRGLQLLFYSVGIGQISSEVPQNLSASRPQDRQFILSSKKLLLSDSGFYLCAWSSGVVESPLHFGNGTRLTVT.

This clonotype showed up many times. This chain connects TRBV7-9 to TRBJ2-4; TRBD1 matches 9 bases. Trimming cost V 6 bases and J 7 bases; bases outside gene matches: 7. In germline, CDR1 is SEHNR, CDR2 FQNEAQ (reference sequence). This CDR3 has 14 residues. The CDR3, as DNA: TGTGCCAGCAGTGACCGGACAGGGGAGAACATTCAGTACTTC. Amino acids: CASSDRTGENIQYF.

The genes are TRBV28 and TRBJ1-5; D is unclear. The ends were cut back, 5 bases at V and 3 bases at J, with 17 bases in the middle. Germline V gene sequence: CDR1 MDHEN, CDR2 SYDVKM. The CDR3 loop spans 16 amino acids. This CDR3 is CASSPWLTRSNQPQHF. As DNA, the CDR3 is TGTGCCAGCAGTCCATGGTTGACCAGGTCCAATCAGCCCCAGCATTTT.

This clonotype has only a few counts. The V gene is TRBV6-5, the J gene TRBJ2-2; D is unresolved. Deletions cut 2 bases from V and 6 bases from J, with 7 bases between. The CDR3 has 13 residues. Germline V lookup: CDR1 MNHEY, CDR2 SVGAGI. Here the CDR3 reads CASSYQDSGELFF. Written as DNA, the CDR3 is TGTGCCAGCAGTTACCAAGACTCCGGGGAGCTGTTTTTT.

This clonotype came up many times. This chain uses TRBV18 with TRBJ2-5; D not certain. The CDR3 has 13 amino acids. Germline loops: CDR1 KGHSH, CDR2 LQKENI. V dropped 2 bases and J dropped 5 bases, with 9 bases sitting between them. The CDR3 protein is CASSPNGDETQYF. CDR3 nucleotides: TGTGCCAGCTCACCAAACGGAGATGAGACCCAGTACTTC.

This clonotype was observed many times. The V call is TRBV6-4, the J call TRBJ2-5, with 13 positions matching TRBD2. The germline gives CDR1 MRHNA, CDR2 SNTAGT. The CDR3 is 19 residues long. Germline trimming cut 5 bases from V and 1 base from J; bases unmatched to any gene: 13. The CDR3 sequence is CASSPQKVGLAGTQETQYF. The DNA for the CDR3 is TGTGCCAGCAGTCCCCAGAAAGTGGGACTAGCGGGAACCCAAGAGACCCAGTACTTC.

This clonotype occurred a few times. The chain joins TRBV3-1 to TRBJ1-6; D is possibly TRBD1 (6 bases). This CDR3 has 19 residues. The V gene's germline CDR1 is LGHDT and CDR2 YNNKEL (reference sequence). Trimming cost V 3 bases and J 0 bases, with 18 bases left between them. For the CDR3, the DNA is TGTGCCAGCAGCCAGGGCCGACAGGCGGTGGGCTCCTATAATTCACCCCTCCACTTT. It translates to CASSQGRQAVGSYNSPLHF.

In this sample, this clonotype turned up a few times. This sequence joins TRBV19 and TRBJ2-1, with a possible D match to TRBD1 (5 bases). The CDR3 extends over 17 amino acids. The V end was cut by 6 bases, the J end by 2 bases, with 20 bases between. Germline V gene lookup returns CDR1 LNHDA and CDR2 SQIVND (reference sequence). The CDR3 reads CASSLIGVRATYNEQFF. CDR3 nucleotide sequence: TGTGCCAGTAGCCTCATAGGGGTCCGAGCAACCTACAATGAGCAGTTCTTC.

In this sample, this clonotype turned up many times. The chain carries TRBV27 and TRBJ2-7; 8 bases match TRBD2. The J segment lost 3 bases and the V segment lost 2 bases, leaving 6 bases of the junction unmatched. The germline V gene has CDR1 MNHEY and CDR2 SMNVEV (reference sequence). The CDR3 consists of 15 residues. The CDR3 loop reads CASSLKSGSFYEQYF. The DNA for the CDR3 is TGTGCCAGCAGTTTAAAAAGCGGGAGTTTCTACGAGCAGTACTTC.

This clonotype was seen more than once but under ten times. The V gene is TRBV20-1, the J gene TRBJ2-2, with a possible D match to TRBD2 (6 bases). V lost 3 bases and J 1 base, leaving 9 bases between the germline ends. Germline assignment: CDR1 DFQATT and CDR2 SNEGSKA (reference sequence). The CDR3 consists of 14 residues. Here the CDR3 DNA reads TGCAGTGCTAGGTTCGGGGGGAACACCGGGGAGCTGTTTTTT. This codes for CSARFGGNTGELFF.

This clonotype was observed at least ten times. The genes are TRBV11-3 and TRBJ2-7, with a possible D match to TRBD2 (6 bases). The germline V and J ends were trimmed by 1 base and 6 bases, with 13 bases remaining between them. The CDR3 is 14 residues long. Germline V lookup: CDR1 SGHNT, CDR2 YENEEA. For the CDR3, the DNA is TGTGCCAGCAGCTTAGTAACTAGCACGGGCGAGCAGTACTTC. Protein: CASSLVTSTGEQYF.

This clonotype was counted many times. CDR3 nucleotide sequence: TGTGCCAGCAGCTCACTAGGCACCGGCACCGGGGAGCTGTTTTTT. This encodes CASSSLGTGTGELFF. The chain links TRBV5-5 to TRBJ2-2, with D tentatively TRBD2 (5 bases). CDR1 and CDR2 from the germline V gene are SGHKS and YYEKEE (reference sequence). V lost 3 bases and J 4 bases, leaving 13 bases between the germline ends. The CDR3 sequence is 15 residues long. Full variable domain (outside the CDR3, taken from reference TRBV5-5 and TRBJ2-2): DAGVTQSPTHLIKTRGQQVTLRCSPISGHKSVSWYQQVLGQGPQFIFQYYEKEERGRGNFPDRFSARQFPNYSSELNVNALLLGDSALYLCASSSLGTGTGELFFGEGSRLTVL.

In its sample, this clonotype was seen many times. V is TRBV30 and J is TRBJ1-2; 7 nucleotides align to TRBD1. Germline CDR1 reads GTSNPN; CDR2 reads SVGIG (reference sequence). This CDR3 contains 15 residues. V lost 3 bases to trimming and J lost 4 bases; unmatched junction nucleotides: 11. CDR3 sequence (DNA): TGTGCCTGGAGCGATGGGGGACAGACGGTCTATGGCTACACCTTC. Translating it yields CAWSDGGQTVYGYTF.

The table lists this clonotype with many counts. The chain uses TRBV20-1 and TRBJ2-7; no definite D call. This CDR3 spans 14 amino acids. The V gene's germline CDR1 is DFQATT and CDR2 SNEGSKA (reference sequence). Trimming removed 1 base from V and 1 base from J, with 11 bases in between. The CDR3 DNA is TGCAGTGCTAGAGCTCTACTGCAGTCCTACGAGCAGTACTTC. It specifies CSARALLQSYEQYF.

A word on this clonotype: The junction does not match germline at one end; this may be a read error. CDR3 nucleotide sequence: TGCGCCAGCAGCCCCCGACTAGCCGCGAACACCGGGGAGCTATTTTTT. Translating it yields CASSPRLAANTGELFF. The chain joins TRBV4-1 to TRBJ2-2, with TRBD2 matching over 7 bases. This CDR3 has 16 residues. Germline loops: CDR1 MGHRA, CDR2 YSYEKL.

The CDR3 sequence: CASREGIAQPQHF. The CDR3 DNA reads as TGTGCCAGCAGGGAGGGGATTGCTCAGCCCCAGCATTTT. The J gene is TRBJ1-5, the V gene TRBV6-2 or TRBV6-3; D is perhaps TRBD1 (5 bases). Trimming removed 6 bases at V and 6 bases at J, with 12 bases between. Germline assignment: CDR1 MNHEY and CDR2 SVGEGT. CDR3 length: 13 residues.

This clonotype was observed at least ten times. The rearrangement joins TRBV28 to TRBJ1-1; D gene uncertain. Germline CDR1 reads MDHEN; CDR2 reads SYDVKM. This CDR3 contains 16 residues. Trimming removed 6 bases from V and 0 bases from J, with 17 bases in between. The DNA for the CDR3 is TGTGCCAGCAGCCTAGGCGGAAGACTCATGAACACTGAAGCTTTCTTT. Amino acids: CASSLGGRLMNTEAFF.

The V gene is TRBV6-1, the J gene TRBJ1-1; D gene uncertain. The CDR3 covers 14 residues. V lost 5 bases and J 6 bases, leaving 16 bases between the germline ends. CDR1 is MNHNS and CDR2 is SASEGT in the germline V gene. The CDR3 loop is CASSPTTSPSEAFF. The CDR3 nucleotides are TGTGCCAGCAGTCCAACAACAAGTCCCTCTGAAGCTTTCTTT.

This clonotype was seen at least ten times. The V call is TRBV7-2, the J call TRBJ1-1; a possible D gene is TRBD1 (6 bases). The V gene's germline CDR1 is SGHTA and CDR2 FQGNSA. Trimming removed 2 bases from V and 0 bases from J, with 13 bases in between. The CDR3 is made up of 16 amino acids. The CDR3 region has the DNA TGTGCCAGCAGCTTACCGAGGACAGCTATGAACACTGAAGCTTTCTTT. Translating gives CASSLPRTAMNTEAFF.